This entry features one T cell receptor (beta chain) sequence. A single base separates this from a much larger clone, so it may be a read error. This entry is derived from a study of T cells in Graves' hyperthyroidism and ophthalmopathy. The CDR3 sequence is 12 residues long. Trimming took 0 bases from V and 8 from J, leaving 8 bases between them. Germline assignment: CDR1 SEHNR and CDR2 FQNEAQ (reference sequence). A NOSPECS grade of at least 4, a Clinical Activity Score of at least 3 and duration under 3 months were recorded in ophthalmopathy patients. Uncontrolled infection, other autoimmune disease, pregnancy and lactation each barred patients from inclusion. Authors of the study amplified TCR beta CDR3 regions from RNA transcripts. A set of HTBI primers served as the primers for a first-round RT-PCR of the TCR CDR3. TCRdb recomputed calls from the multiplex PCR reads with MiXCR, one row per CDR3 protein. The sample has about 640,000 distinct CDR3 sequences, 20% seen once; the top ten hold 34%.

This chain uses TRBV7-9 with TRBJ2-7; D is ambiguous. Material for sequencing was blood. The source of this sequence is a man younger than 40 with Graves' ophthalmopathy. The CDR3 spells CASSLAKGKQYF. CDR3 nucleotides: TGTGCCAGCAGCTTAGCCAAAGGGAAGCAGTACTTC. Using reference TRBV7-9 and TRBJ2-7 for the parts outside the CDR3, the full variable domain is DTGVSQNPRHKITKRGQNVTFRCDPISEHNRLYWYRQTLGQGPEFLTYFQNEAQLEKSRLLSDRFSAERPKGSFSTLEIQRTEQGDSAMYLCASSLAKGKQYFGPGTRLTVT.